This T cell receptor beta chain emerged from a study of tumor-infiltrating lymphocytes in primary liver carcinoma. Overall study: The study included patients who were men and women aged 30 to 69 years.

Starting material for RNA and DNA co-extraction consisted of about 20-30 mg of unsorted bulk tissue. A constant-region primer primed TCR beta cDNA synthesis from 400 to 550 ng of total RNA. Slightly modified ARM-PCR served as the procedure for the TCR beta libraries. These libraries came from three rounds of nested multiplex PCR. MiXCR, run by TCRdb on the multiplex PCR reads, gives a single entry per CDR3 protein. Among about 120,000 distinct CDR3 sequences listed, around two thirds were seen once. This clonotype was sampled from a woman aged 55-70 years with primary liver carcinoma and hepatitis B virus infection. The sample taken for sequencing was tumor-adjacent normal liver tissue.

For the CDR3, the DNA is TGTGCCAGCAGCCCGCCCGGAGAGGGATCTGATGGCTACACCTTC. Amino acids: CASSPPGEGSDGYTF. The chain is built from TRBV6-6 and TRBJ1-2; D remains ambiguous. The CDR3 spans 15 residues. Germline CDR1 and CDR2: MNHNY and SVGAGI (reference sequence). V lost 6 bases and J lost 6, with 20 bases in between.